These T cell receptor beta chains were read from a single sample in a study of T cells after yellow fever vaccination. TCRdb analysed the 5' RACE reads with MiXCR anew, one entry per CDR3 protein. This sample has about 49,000 distinct CDR3 sequences; 7.4% occur once, and the top ten carry more than 25%. Source: CD8+ T cells sorted from PBMCs, taken roughly 15 days after the first yellow fever vaccination. The receptors stem from a man aged 18 to 30 who received the YFV17D yellow fever vaccine. Both conserved end residues are part of each CDR3. D genes are given only for firm matches. Rows may omit the clone size; those that give it use once, few, many or a size class.

V gene	clone size	J gene	D gene	CDR3 protein	CDR3 DNA
TRBV6-2/TRBV6-3	many	TRBJ1-1	NA	CASTTETRHTEAFF	TGTGCCAGCACCACAGAAACAAGGCACACTGAAGCTTTCTTT
TRBV5-6	NA	TRBJ1-1	NA	CARGYGLNTEAFF	TGTGCCAGGGGCTACGGGCTGAACACTGAAGCTTTCTTT
TRBV9	many	TRBJ1-4	NA	CASSVGRVTNEKLFF	TGTGCCAGCAGCGTAGGACGGGTGACTAATGAAAAACTGTTTTTT
TRBV27	many	TRBJ2-7	TRBD2	CASSARGGLYEQYF	TGTGCCAGCAGTGCCCGCGGGGGACTCTACGAGCAGTACTTC
TRBV6-4	few	TRBJ1-6	NA	CASTPGGKNTIKAPWALHF	TGTGCCAGCACCCCCGGAGGGAAGAATACCATCAAAGCCCCTTGGGCCCTCCACTTT
TRBV7-9	NA	TRBJ2-5	NA	CASSFDLAEIQETQYF	TGTGCCAGCAGCTTCGACCTAGCCGAAATACAAGAGACCCAGTACTTC
TRBV12-3/TRBV12-4	many	TRBJ2-3	NA	CATLGLTDTQYF	TGTGCCACGCTAGGCCTCACAGATACGCAGTATTTT
TRBV12-3/TRBV12-4	NA	TRBJ2-2	TRBD2	CASGRAGGLNTGELFF	TGTGCCAGCGGACGGGCGGGGGGGCTCAACACCGGGGAGCTGTTTTTT
TRBV6-5	many	TRBJ1-1	NA	CASSLNSEDTEAFF	TGTGCCAGCAGTCTCAACTCGGAGGACACTGAAGCTTTCTTT
TRBV7-3	many	TRBJ2-1	NA	CASSLGGSKNEQFF	TGTGCCAGCAGCTTAGGGGGTTCGAAAAATGAGCAGTTCTTC
TRBV3-1	many	TRBJ2-5	TRBD2	CASSQGREGLAEETQYF	TGTGCCAGCAGCCAAGGAAGAGAGGGACTAGCCGAAGAGACCCAGTACTTC
TRBV29-1	many	TRBJ2-1	TRBD1	CSVGQAEQFF	TGCAGCGTCGGACAGGCGGAGCAGTTCTTC
TRBV28	many	TRBJ2-5	NA	CAASAALVRETQYF	TGTGCCGCATCCGCGGCGCTAGTTCGAGAGACCCAGTACTTC
TRBV5-1	few	TRBJ2-6	NA	CASSSTTGAGANVLTF	TGCGCCAGCAGCTCTACAACAGGAGCTGGGGCCAACGTCCTGACTTTC
TRBV15	many	TRBJ2-5	NA	CATSVGREETQYF	TGTGCCACCAGCGTGGGCCGAGAGGAGACCCAGTACTTC
TRBV12-3/TRBV12-4	few	TRBJ1-4	NA	CASRTWQSATNEKLFF	TGTGCCAGCAGAACTTGGCAGAGCGCAACTAATGAAAAACTGTTTTTT
TRBV3-1	few	TRBJ2-3	NA	CASSHIGDRTDTQYF	TGTGCCAGCAGCCATATAGGGGACCGCACAGATACGCAGTATTTT
TRBV7-9	many	TRBJ2-5	NA	CASSPTGGSKETQYF	TGTGCCAGCAGCCCCACGGGGGGCTCAAAAGAGACCCAGTACTTC
TRBV20-1	many	TRBJ1-3	NA	CSARGGVFGSGNTIYF	TGCAGTGCCCGGGGAGGAGTGTTCGGGTCTGGAAACACCATATATTTT
TRBV6-5	NA	TRBJ2-1	NA	CASSYPNGLNEQFF	TGTGCCAGCAGTTACCCCAACGGGCTCAATGAGCAGTTCTTC
TRBV6-2/TRBV6-3	many	TRBJ1-5	TRBD1	CASRRDRDRELQPQHF	TGTGCCAGCAGGCGCGACCGGGACAGGGAGTTGCAGCCCCAGCATTTT
TRBV4-1	NA	TRBJ1-5	TRBD1	CASSRSPGQRGNQPQHF	TGCGCCAGCAGCCGTAGCCCGGGACAGCGGGGGAATCAGCCCCAGCATTTT
TRBV20-1	many	TRBJ2-3	NA	CSAPVEVGTDTQYF	TGCAGTGCTCCCGTGGAGGTCGGCACAGATACGCAGTATTTT
TRBV4-1	NA	TRBJ2-1	TRBD1	CASSAGTGYYEQFF	TGCGCCAGCAGCGCCGGGACAGGGTACTATGAGCAGTTCTTC
TRBV7-9	medium-sized	TRBJ2-2	TRBD1	CASSIPGQPTGELFF	TGTGCCAGCAGCATCCCGGGACAGCCCACCGGGGAGCTGTTTTTT